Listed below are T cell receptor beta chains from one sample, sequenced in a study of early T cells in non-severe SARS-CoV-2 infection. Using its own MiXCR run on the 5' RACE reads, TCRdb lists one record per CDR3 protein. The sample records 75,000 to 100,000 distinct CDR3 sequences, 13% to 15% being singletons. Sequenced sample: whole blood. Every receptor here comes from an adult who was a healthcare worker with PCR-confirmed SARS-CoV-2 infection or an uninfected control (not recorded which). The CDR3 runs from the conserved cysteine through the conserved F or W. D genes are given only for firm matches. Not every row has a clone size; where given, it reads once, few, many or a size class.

cdr3_aa: CASSWSDTQYF
cdr3_nt: TGCGCCAGCAGCTGGTCAGATACGCAGTATTTT
v_call: TRBV5-1
j_call: TRBJ2-3
d_call: -
clone_size: -

cdr3_aa: CASSYGQGAVYEQYF
cdr3_nt: TGTGCCAGCAGTTACGGACAGGGGGCTGTATACGAGCAGTACTTC
v_call: TRBV6-5
j_call: TRBJ2-7
d_call: TRBD1
clone_size: -

cdr3_aa: CASSYSSGERLSSYNEQFF
cdr3_nt: TGTGCCAGCAGTTACTCGAGCGGGGAAAGACTTAGCTCCTACAATGAGCAGTTCTTC
v_call: TRBV6-2/TRBV6-3
j_call: TRBJ2-1
d_call: TRBD2
clone_size: few

cdr3_aa: CSARDPGQDFSPLHF
cdr3_nt: TGCAGTGCTAGAGATCCGGGACAGGACTTTTCACCCCTCCACTTT
v_call: TRBV20-1
j_call: TRBJ1-6
d_call: TRBD1
clone_size: few

cdr3_aa: CASSAANALAGRYTF
cdr3_nt: TGTGCCAGCAGCGCCGCGAACGCATTAGCAGGGCGCTACACCTTC
v_call: TRBV2
j_call: TRBJ1-2
d_call: -
clone_size: few

cdr3_aa: CASSQRGDIYEQYF
cdr3_nt: TGCGCCAGCAGTCAAAGGGGAGATATCTACGAGCAGTACTTC
v_call: TRBV23-1
j_call: TRBJ2-7
d_call: -
clone_size: -

cdr3_aa: CAGRGPNTEAFF
cdr3_nt: TGTGCCGGACGAGGGCCCAACACTGAAGCTTTCTTT
v_call: TRBV6-1
j_call: TRBJ1-1
d_call: -
clone_size: many

cdr3_aa: CATSRDSGGADTQYF
cdr3_nt: TGTGCCACCAGCAGAGACAGCGGGGGGGCAGATACGCAGTATTTT
v_call: TRBV15
j_call: TRBJ2-3
d_call: TRBD2
clone_size: few

cdr3_aa: CASGPVGGEQFF
cdr3_nt: TGTGCTAGTGGACCCGTGGGAGGTGAGCAGTTCTTC
v_call: TRBV12-5
j_call: TRBJ2-1
d_call: -
clone_size: -

cdr3_aa: CAWVGNTIYF
cdr3_nt: TGTGCCTGGGTAGGAAACACCATATATTTT
v_call: TRBV30
j_call: TRBJ1-3
d_call: -
clone_size: once

cdr3_aa: CASSRGQGDTEAFF
cdr3_nt: TGCGCCAGCAGCAGGGGACAGGGGGACACTGAAGCTTTCTTT
v_call: TRBV5-1
j_call: TRBJ1-1
d_call: TRBD1
clone_size: once

cdr3_aa: CSASNRQGVGQPQHF
cdr3_nt: TGCAGTGCTAGTAACAGGCAGGGGGTAGGTCAGCCCCAGCATTTT
v_call: TRBV20-1
j_call: TRBJ1-5
d_call: TRBD1
clone_size: -

cdr3_aa: CASSFLSYEQYF
cdr3_nt: TGTGCCAGCAGCTTTCTCTCCTACGAGCAGTACTTC
v_call: TRBV7-2
j_call: TRBJ2-7
d_call: -
clone_size: few

cdr3_aa: CASSPFQGGTDTQYF
cdr3_nt: TGTGCCAGCAGCCCCTTCCAGGGAGGCACAGATACGCAGTATTTT
v_call: TRBV7-9
j_call: TRBJ2-3
d_call: -
clone_size: -

cdr3_aa: CASTTGPGNEQFF
cdr3_nt: TGTGCCAGCACGACAGGGCCGGGAAATGAGCAGTTCTTC
v_call: TRBV12-3/TRBV12-4
j_call: TRBJ2-1
d_call: TRBD1
clone_size: few

cdr3_aa: CASSPFGATDTQYF
cdr3_nt: TGTGCCAGCAGTCCCTTTGGGGCCACAGATACGCAGTATTTT
v_call: TRBV28
j_call: TRBJ2-3
d_call: -
clone_size: once

cdr3_aa: CASSVGLAGYNEQFF
cdr3_nt: TGTGCCAGCAGCGTAGGTCTAGCGGGCTACAATGAGCAGTTCTTC
v_call: TRBV9
j_call: TRBJ2-1
d_call: TRBD2
clone_size: few

cdr3_aa: CASSRGHYYGYTF
cdr3_nt: TGTGCCAGCAGCAGAGGGCACTATTATGGCTACACCTTC
v_call: TRBV5-6
j_call: TRBJ1-2
d_call: -
clone_size: -

cdr3_aa: CASSPSGRGFPYEQYF
cdr3_nt: TGTGCCAGCAGCCCGAGTGGCAGGGGGTTTCCCTACGAGCAGTACTTC
v_call: TRBV3-1
j_call: TRBJ2-7
d_call: TRBD1
clone_size: -

cdr3_aa: CSAQDRGSYNEQFF
cdr3_nt: TGCAGTGCTCAAGACAGGGGCTCCTACAATGAGCAGTTCTTC
v_call: TRBV20-1
j_call: TRBJ2-1
d_call: TRBD1
clone_size: -

cdr3_aa: CATSRDEDEQYF
cdr3_nt: TGTGCCACCAGCAGAGATGAAGACGAGCAGTACTTC
v_call: TRBV15
j_call: TRBJ2-7
d_call: -
clone_size: -

cdr3_aa: CASSSTVYEQYF
cdr3_nt: TGTGCCAGCAGCTCGACAGTTTACGAGCAGTACTTC
v_call: TRBV5-6
j_call: TRBJ2-7
d_call: -
clone_size: few

cdr3_aa: CASRVEAFYPGELFF
cdr3_nt: TGTGCCAGCAGGGTCGAGGCATTCTATCCCGGGGAGCTGTTTTTT
v_call: TRBV6-1
j_call: TRBJ2-2
d_call: -
clone_size: -

cdr3_aa: CASSLAAVSTDTQYF
cdr3_nt: TGTGCCAGCAGCTTAGCAGCGGTTAGCACAGATACGCAGTATTTT
v_call: TRBV11-2
j_call: TRBJ2-3
d_call: -
clone_size: -

cdr3_aa: CSVEVRVYNEQFF
cdr3_nt: TGCAGCGTTGAGGTCAGGGTTTACAATGAGCAGTTCTTC
v_call: TRBV29-1
j_call: TRBJ2-1
d_call: -
clone_size: -

cdr3_aa: CASSSVPETQYF
cdr3_nt: TGTGCCAGCAGCTCCGTCCCGGAGACCCAGTACTTC
v_call: TRBV11-2
j_call: TRBJ2-5
d_call: -
clone_size: -

cdr3_aa: CASRAGGTSTEQFF
cdr3_nt: TGTGCCAGCAGAGCAGGGGGAACCAGCACTGAGCAGTTCTTC
v_call: TRBV7-3
j_call: TRBJ2-1
d_call: TRBD1
clone_size: few

cdr3_aa: CASTRRTGYGYTF
cdr3_nt: TGTGCCAGCACGAGGAGGACAGGCTATGGCTACACCTTC
v_call: TRBV2
j_call: TRBJ1-2
d_call: TRBD1
clone_size: once

cdr3_aa: CASSQDGSGANVLTF
cdr3_nt: TGCGCCAGCAGCCAAGACGGATCTGGGGCCAACGTCCTGACTTTC
v_call: TRBV4-1
j_call: TRBJ2-6
d_call: -
clone_size: -

cdr3_aa: CASSISDVNTEAFF
cdr3_nt: TGTGCCAGCAGTATTAGCGACGTGAACACTGAAGCTTTCTTT
v_call: TRBV2
j_call: TRBJ1-1
d_call: -
clone_size: few

cdr3_aa: CSARVRSSYNEQFF
cdr3_nt: TGCAGTGCTAGGGTCCGGAGCTCCTACAATGAGCAGTTCTTC
v_call: TRBV20-1
j_call: TRBJ2-1
d_call: -
clone_size: few

cdr3_aa: CASSSRDRGRGTEAFF
cdr3_nt: TGTGCCAGCAGCTCCCGGGACAGGGGGCGAGGCACTGAAGCTTTCTTT
v_call: TRBV7-9
j_call: TRBJ1-1
d_call: TRBD1
clone_size: few

cdr3_aa: CASSEGVGSPLHF
cdr3_nt: TGTGCCAGCAGTGAGGGGGTTGGATCACCCCTCCACTTT
v_call: TRBV2
j_call: TRBJ1-6
d_call: -
clone_size: many

cdr3_aa: CASSQDGQSYNEQFF
cdr3_nt: TGCGCCAGCAGCCAAGATGGCCAATCTTACAATGAGCAGTTCTTC
v_call: TRBV4-3
j_call: TRBJ2-1
d_call: -
clone_size: -